This entry concerns a single TCR beta chain. These data are taken from a study of shared clonotypes between healthy human individuals. V was clipped by 10 bases and J by 0 bases, with 9 bases between them. Germline values: CDR1 WSHSY, CDR2 SAAADI. CDR3 size: 12 residues. The data were produced by immunoSEQ multiplex PCR, yet TCRdb's version contains in-frame clones alone and is incomplete. Of hundreds of thousands of clones detected, more than 95% appear once; the ten largest clones hold roughly 0.05%. The sequencing input was naive CD4+ T cells sorted from blood. Subset indicated: CD45RA+ positively selected. The sequence was collected from a woman aged 30 to 39 in good health. The gene calls are TRBV10-2 and TRBJ1-1; D is perhaps TRBD1 (6 bases). In nucleotides, the CDR3 is TGCGCCACACGGGACATGAACACTGAAGCTTTCTTT. The encoded protein is CATRDMNTEAFF.